This T cell receptor (beta chain) is from a study of CD8 T cells in Susac syndrome. Study information: Patients with Susac syndrome were, at the time of blood collection, therapy-naive, maintained on corticosteroids, or maintained on intravenous immunoglobulin alone.

TEMRA cells were enriched by FACS, and CD4+ and CD8+ T cells were negatively isolated. When the RNA was reverse transcribed, random hexamers were used with an input of about 0.45 to 1 ug. With immunoSEQ multiplex PCR, TCR beta CDR3 was amplified across 54 Vbeta and 13 Jbeta. TCRdb re-analysed the immunoSEQ multiplex PCR reads in MiXCR, keeping a single row per CDR3 protein. This table has more than 85,000 distinct CDR3 sequences, around 94% appearing once. V was trimmed by 6 bases and J by 1 base, leaving 13 bases between them. This CDR3 is 15 amino acids long. Sequenced input: CD4+ T cells from PBMCs. The sequence came from a human donor with Susac syndrome. This chain uses TRBV12-3 or TRBV12-4 with TRBJ1-3; possibly TRBD1 for D (6 bases). The CDR3 is CASSVRGRSGNTIYF. Here the CDR3 DNA reads TGTGCCAGCAGCGTCAGGGGAAGATCTGGAAACACCATATATTTT.